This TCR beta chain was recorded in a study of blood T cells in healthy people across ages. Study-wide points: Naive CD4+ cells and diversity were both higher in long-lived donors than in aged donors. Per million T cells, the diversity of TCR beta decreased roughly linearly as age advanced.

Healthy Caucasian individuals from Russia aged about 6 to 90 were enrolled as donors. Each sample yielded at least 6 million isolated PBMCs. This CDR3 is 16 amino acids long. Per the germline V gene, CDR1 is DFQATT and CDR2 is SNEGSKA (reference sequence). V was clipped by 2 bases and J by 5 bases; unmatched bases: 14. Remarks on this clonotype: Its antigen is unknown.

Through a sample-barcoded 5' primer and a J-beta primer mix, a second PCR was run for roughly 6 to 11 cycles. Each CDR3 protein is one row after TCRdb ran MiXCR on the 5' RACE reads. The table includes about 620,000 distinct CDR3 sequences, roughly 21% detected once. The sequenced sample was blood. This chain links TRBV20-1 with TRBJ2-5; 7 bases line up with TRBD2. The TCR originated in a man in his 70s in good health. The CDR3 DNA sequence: TGCAGTGCTAGACGGCCCCCGAGGGCGGGAGCGGAGACCCAGTACTTC. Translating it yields CSARRPPRAGAETQYF.